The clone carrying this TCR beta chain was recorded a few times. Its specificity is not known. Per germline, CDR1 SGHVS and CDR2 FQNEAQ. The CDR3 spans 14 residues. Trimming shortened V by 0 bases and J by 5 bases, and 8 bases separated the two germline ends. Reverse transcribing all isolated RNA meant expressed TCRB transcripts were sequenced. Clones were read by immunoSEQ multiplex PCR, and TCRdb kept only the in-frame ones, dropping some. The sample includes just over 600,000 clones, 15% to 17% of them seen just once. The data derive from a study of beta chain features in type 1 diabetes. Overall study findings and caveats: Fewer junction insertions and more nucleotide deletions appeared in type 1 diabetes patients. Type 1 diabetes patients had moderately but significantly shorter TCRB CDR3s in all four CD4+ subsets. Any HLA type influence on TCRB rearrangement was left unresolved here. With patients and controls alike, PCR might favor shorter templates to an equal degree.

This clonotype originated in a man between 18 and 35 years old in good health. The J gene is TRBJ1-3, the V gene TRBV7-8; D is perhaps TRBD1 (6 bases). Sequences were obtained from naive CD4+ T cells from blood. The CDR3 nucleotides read TGTGCCAGCAGCTTAGCGGGGGCCAGAAACACCATATATTTT. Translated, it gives CASSLAGARNTIYF. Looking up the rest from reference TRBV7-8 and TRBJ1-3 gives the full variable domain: GAGVSQSPRYKVAKRGQDVALRCDPISGHVSLFWYQQALGQGPEFLTYFQNEAQLDKSGLPSDRFFAERPEGSVSTLKIQRTQQEDSAVYLCASSLAGARNTIYFGEGSWLTVV.